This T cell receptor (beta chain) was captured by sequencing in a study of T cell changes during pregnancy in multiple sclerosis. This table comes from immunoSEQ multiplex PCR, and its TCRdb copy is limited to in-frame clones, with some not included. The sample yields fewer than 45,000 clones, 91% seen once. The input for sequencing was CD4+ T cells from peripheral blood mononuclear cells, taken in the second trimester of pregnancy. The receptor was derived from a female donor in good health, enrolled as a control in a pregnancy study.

As DNA, the CDR3 is TGTGCCTGGAGAGGTAGGGACAGAAGGAACACTGAAGCTTTCTTT. It codes for CAWRGRDRRNTEAFF. The J gene is TRBJ1-1, the V gene TRBV30; 7 bases are a match to TRBD1. This CDR3 has 15 amino acids. Germline loops: CDR1 GTSNPN, CDR2 SVGIG (reference sequence). V dropped 3 bases and J dropped 1; count of bases not matched to a gene: 8.